Given below is one T cell receptor (beta chain) in context. Its antigen is not yet known. No qualities accompany the bases; no much larger clone lies one base away. The sample originates from a study of T cells after posttransplantation cyclophosphamide (dated by TCRdb to the mid-2010s). A note on the overall study: The study tracked T cell repertoire reconstitution by TRB sequencing after myeloablative bone marrow transplantation using posttransplantation cyclophosphamide as GVHD prophylaxis. Up to roughly 3 additional blood samples from 2 to 5.2 years after transplant were also TRB-sequenced in 3 patients, as was pretransplant blood from several patients. Because TRA and TRB clonality were tightly correlated in 8 or 9 samples, subsequent TCR analyses were focused on TRB only. Samples from approximately 37 PTCy-treated patients, along with samples from some 16 of their related bone marrow donors, underwent antigen receptor sequencing. Blood from all 30 or so PTCy patients with 1-year posttransplant specimens was subjected to TRB sequencing. Public TRB sequences were checked against a database of over 3,600 sequences associated with responses to pathogens, tumor antigens, self-antigens and alloantigens.

Related bone marrow donors provided peripheral blood samples on the day of marrow donation. Viable CD3+CD4+ or CD3+CD8+ cells that were CCR7+CD45RA+CD45RO-CD95-CD27+CD28+ were defined as naive T cells. Mononuclear cells from peripheral blood and bone marrow were separated by Ficoll-Hypaque density centrifugation and then cryopreserved. FACS on a FACSAria II was used to sort CD4+ and CD8+ T cells, including the naive and memory subsets. Overall study results and their limits: Donor-recipient similarity was low at 1-2 months but rose over the first year, and later blood repertoires were often dominated by donor CD8+ memory clones. Across over 40 patients, TRB clonality was highly associated with recipient CMV seropositivity and CMV reactivation, and PTCy diversity was similar to diversity in CNI/methotrexate controls. The TRB repertoires of T cells infiltrating skin or the GI tract showed only limited overlap with the TRB repertoires found in blood.

TRB sequencing was run on genomic DNA with either the immunoSEQ assay at survey resolution or the hsTCRB kit. Concerning the study's data processing: The immunoSEQ software handled the initial read processing, while the LymphoSeq R package was used for the repertoire analyses. Clonality was calculated as 1 minus normalized Shannon entropy, and the Gini coefficient was also calculated for each TRB dataset. To infer phenotypes in unsorted samples, TRB sequences from sorted subsets of the recipient or donor were mapped onto the unsorted samples of the same recipient. This is the immuneACCESS table as TCRdb keeps it, with only in-frame sequences that have V and J called. A part of the clones is gone; compared with another copy, unresolved V genes explain less than half, and the rest is unexplained. V, J and clone size are those of that table, while D and trimming were read from the DNA. The sample yields 23,000 or so clones; about 98% were counted once. The ten largest clonotypes hold around 0.13% of the sample.

The sequenced material came from naive CD8+ T cells sorted from PBMCs. The TCR originated in a man in his forties in good health, CMV-negative, and a related stem cell transplant donor.

CDR3 loop: CASSSTDRDYEQYF. The DNA reads TGTGCCAGCAGCTCGACGGACAGGGACTACGAGCAGTACTTC. Here the chain combines TRBV7-9 and TRBJ2-5, with 8 junctional bases fitting TRBD1. The J call may be faulty, since TRBJ2-7 better matches the DNA end. Measured from the cysteine to the phenylalanine, the CDR3 is 14 residues long. Only the CDR3 region is kept as DNA, spanning 42 bases read in frame from base 1. In the germline V gene (reference sequence), CDR1 corresponds to SEHNR and CDR2 to FQNEAQ.